This T cell receptor (beta chain) was captured in a study of OX40 agonist ivuxolimab in advanced cancers. At the level of the study: Treatment of patients was with ivuxolimab, an agonistic anti-OX40 (CD134) antibody. Patients treated during dose escalation were battling hepatocellular carcinoma, melanoma, renal cell or head and neck cancer.

The protocol was immunoSEQ multiplex PCR, while the TCRdb copy is restricted to in-frame clones and leaves out a portion. This sample carries over 45,000 clones, 85% of them seen once, and the ten largest clones take about 10%. Per germline, CDR1 LNHDA and CDR2 SQIVND (reference sequence). V shed 6 bases, J shed 7 bases, and the junction held 10 bases outside the gene matches. This CDR3 region has 15 residues. V is TRBV19 and J is TRBJ2-1; TRBD2 agrees at 9 bases. The source was CD4+ or CD8+ T cells sorted from blood, collected in a trial of the OX40 agonist ivuxolimab. This receptor was identified in an adult with an advanced solid tumor such as melanoma, head and neck, liver or kidney cancer. CDR3 in DNA: TGTGCCAGTAGGACCGCCAGGCGGGAGGGGAATGAGCAGTTCTTC. Translation gives CASRTARREGNEQFF.